This T cell receptor (beta chain) was retrieved from a study of T cells of healthy individuals. In TCRdb, the 5' RACE reads were re-called with MiXCR into one record per CDR3 protein. The data contain 63,000 or so distinct CDR3 sequences, roughly 16% of them singletons. The CDR3 is 13 amino acids. Trimming left V 5 bases short and J 4 bases short, with 11 bases between. The sequence derives from a human donor in good health. This chain uses TRBV12-3 or TRBV12-4 with TRBJ1-1; possibly TRBD1 for D (6 bases). This CDR3 is CASSTGLSTEAFF. As DNA, the CDR3 is TGTGCCAGCAGTACAGGGTTGAGCACTGAAGCTTTCTTT.